The rows below give T cell receptor beta chains drawn from one sample of a study of shared clonotypes between healthy human individuals. Clones were sequenced by immunoSEQ multiplex PCR, and TCRdb holds only the in-frame ones, with some missing. The sample holds 640,000 or so clones, 55% to 75% seen once. The source material was memory CD4+ T cells sorted from blood. These receptors came from a woman in her twenties or thirties in good health. The conserved cysteine and the conserved F or W are not part of the CDR3 here. D genes are given only for firm matches.

>TRBJ2-1|-|TRBV5-4
ASSKRSEQF
>TRBJ1-3|-|TRBV27
ASSFLGGNTIY
>TRBJ2-3|TRBD2|TRBV29-1
SVEEVGTSLPTDTDTQY
>TRBJ2-7|-|TRBV9
ASSVDDSRYEQY
>TRBJ2-2|TRBD2|TRBV7-3
ASSPLAGGPGTGELF
>TRBJ1-1|-|TRBV11-2
ASSPSIHTEAF
>TRBJ2-7|-|TRBV5-6
ASSLEAYEQY
>TRBJ1-1|-|TRBV12-5
ASGGDFVTEAF
>TRBJ2-7|TRBD1|TRBV28
ASGKYRDSIYEQY
>TRBJ1-2|-|TRBV19
ASSIPLGGRGYT
>TRBJ2-1|-|TRBV5-1
ASSRTVSYNEQF